This T cell receptor (beta chain) was retrieved from a study of blood T cells in healthy people across ages. This clonotype has a handful of counts. Looked up from germline, CDR1 is SQVTM and CDR2 is ANQGSEA. The CDR3 totals 12 residues. With 5 bases removed from V and 4 bases from J, the gap between germline ends came to 9 bases. A J-beta primer mix and a sample-barcoded 5' primer were used in a second PCR of roughly 6 to 11 cycles. TCRdb analysed the 5' RACE reads with MiXCR anew, one entry per CDR3 protein. The sample gives about 1.4 million distinct CDR3 sequences, around 59% of which show up once; about 6.7% is in the top ten.

The sequencing input was blood. The chain is built from TRBV29-1 and TRBJ2-1, with D perhaps assigned TRBD1 or TRBD2 (5 bases each). The receptor comes from a man between 18 and 35 years old in good health. The CDR3 loop is CSVRDGYNEQFF. CDR3 sequence (DNA): TGCAGCGTTCGGGACGGTTACAATGAGCAGTTCTTC.